This TCR beta chain originates from a study of T cell repertoires in cytomegalovirus infection. About the research overall: Indications of both CMV infection and matching HLA type were provided by public TCR beta signatures. Overall study findings and caveats: Clonotype analysis showed dominance of the ex vivo response by HLA-C-restricted CMV-specific TCR beta clonotypes.

This clonotype turned up a few times. As yet, its antigen is unknown. Via MiXCR, TCRdb re-called the reads, giving one row per CDR3 protein. The repertoire holds 400,000 or so distinct CDR3 sequences, about a sixth seen once, with around 8.6% in the top ten. This CDR3 contains 13 residues. V lost 7 bases and J lost 8, with 14 bases in between. The germline V gene encodes CDR1 ENHRY and CDR2 SYGVKD. The sample was PBMCs. This clonotype was sampled from a human donor in good health (CMV status not recorded). Some clones in this sample may be carry-over from other donors' samples. The gene calls are TRBV10-3 and TRBJ1-4, with D tentatively TRBD1 (5 bases). CDR3 sequence reads: CAIKRGEGEKLFF. The DNA for the CDR3 is TGTGCCATCAAAAGGGGTGAAGGCGAAAAACTGTTTTTT.